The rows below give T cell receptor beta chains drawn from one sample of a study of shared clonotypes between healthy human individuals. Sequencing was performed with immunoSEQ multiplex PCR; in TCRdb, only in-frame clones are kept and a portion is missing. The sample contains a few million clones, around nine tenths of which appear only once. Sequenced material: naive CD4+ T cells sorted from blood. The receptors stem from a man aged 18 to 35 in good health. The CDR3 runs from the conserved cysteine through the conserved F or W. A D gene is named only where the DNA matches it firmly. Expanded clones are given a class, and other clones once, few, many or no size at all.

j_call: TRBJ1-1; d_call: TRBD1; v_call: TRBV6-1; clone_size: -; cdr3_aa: CASRRDRVYTEAFF
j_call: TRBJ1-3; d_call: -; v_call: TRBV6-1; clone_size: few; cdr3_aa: CASSELLQRNGNTIYF
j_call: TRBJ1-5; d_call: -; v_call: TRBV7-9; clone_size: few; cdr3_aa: CASSRNSNQPQHF
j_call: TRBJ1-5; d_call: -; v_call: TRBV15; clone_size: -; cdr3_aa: CATSRGGQLNQPQHF
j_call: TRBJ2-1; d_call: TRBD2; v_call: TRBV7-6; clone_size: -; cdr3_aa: CASSLGLAGGRNEQFF
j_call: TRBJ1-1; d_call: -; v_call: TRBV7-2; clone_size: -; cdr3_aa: CASRGGVGTEAFF
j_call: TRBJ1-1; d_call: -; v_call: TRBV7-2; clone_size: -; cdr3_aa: CASSLGGSGGWNTEAFF
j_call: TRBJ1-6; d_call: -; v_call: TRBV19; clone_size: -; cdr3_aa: CASSGRGGGNSPLHF
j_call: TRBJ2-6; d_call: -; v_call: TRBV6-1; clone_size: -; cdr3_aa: CASTASGANVLTF
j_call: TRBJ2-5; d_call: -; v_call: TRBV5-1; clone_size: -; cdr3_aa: CASSIAEVHFQETQYF
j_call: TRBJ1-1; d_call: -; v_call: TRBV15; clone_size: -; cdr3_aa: CATSALGKNTEAFF
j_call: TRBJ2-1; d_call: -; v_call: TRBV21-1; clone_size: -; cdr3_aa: CASSKGSGLQNSYNEQFF
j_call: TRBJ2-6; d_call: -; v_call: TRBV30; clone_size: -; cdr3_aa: CASVSGANVLTF
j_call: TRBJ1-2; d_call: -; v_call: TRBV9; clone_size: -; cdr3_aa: CASRAPLKGYTF
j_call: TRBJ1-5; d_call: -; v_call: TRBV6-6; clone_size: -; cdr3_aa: CASSHGDSNQPQHF
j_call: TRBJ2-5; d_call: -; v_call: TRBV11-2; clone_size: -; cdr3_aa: CASSPRLQETQYF
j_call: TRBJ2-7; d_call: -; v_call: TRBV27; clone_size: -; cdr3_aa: CASSLQGLGEQYF
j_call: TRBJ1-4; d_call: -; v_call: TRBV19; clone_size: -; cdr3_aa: CASSIKSTAPEKLFF
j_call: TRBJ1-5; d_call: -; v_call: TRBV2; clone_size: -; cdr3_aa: CASTGGRDQPQHF
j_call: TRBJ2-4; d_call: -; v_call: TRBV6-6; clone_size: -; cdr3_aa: CASSSLGIQYF
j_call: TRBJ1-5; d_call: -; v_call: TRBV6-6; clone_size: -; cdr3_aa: CASSYRGGQPQHF
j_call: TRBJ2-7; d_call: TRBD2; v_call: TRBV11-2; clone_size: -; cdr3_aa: CASSLVAGGVYEQYF
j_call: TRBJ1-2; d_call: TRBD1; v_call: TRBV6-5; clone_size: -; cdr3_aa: CASSGDSDYGYTF
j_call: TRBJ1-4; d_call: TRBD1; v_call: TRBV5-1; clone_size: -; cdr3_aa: CASSGRGQGGEKLFF
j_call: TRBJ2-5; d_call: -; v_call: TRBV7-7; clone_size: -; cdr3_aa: CASSLEGTGTQYF
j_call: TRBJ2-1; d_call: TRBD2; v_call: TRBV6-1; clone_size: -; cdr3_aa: CASSQGLAGEDEQFF
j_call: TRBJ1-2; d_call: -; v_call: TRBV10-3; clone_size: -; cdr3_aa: CATGMGDLNYGYTF
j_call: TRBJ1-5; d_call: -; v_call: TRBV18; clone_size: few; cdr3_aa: CASSPGDSNQPQHF
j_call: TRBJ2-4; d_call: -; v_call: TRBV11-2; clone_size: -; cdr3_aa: CASSPGKNIQYF
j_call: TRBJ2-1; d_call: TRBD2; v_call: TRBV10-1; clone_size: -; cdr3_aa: CASSPRTSGRHNEQFF
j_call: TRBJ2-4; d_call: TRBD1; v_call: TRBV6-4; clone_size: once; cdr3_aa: CASSDIGQGGPQYF
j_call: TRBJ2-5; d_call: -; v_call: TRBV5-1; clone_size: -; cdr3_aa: CASSWGRNQETQYF
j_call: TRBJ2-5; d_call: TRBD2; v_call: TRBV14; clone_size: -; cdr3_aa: CASSPSFGTSYQETQYF
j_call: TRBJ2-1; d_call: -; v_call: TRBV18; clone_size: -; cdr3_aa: CASSTPNRGEQFF
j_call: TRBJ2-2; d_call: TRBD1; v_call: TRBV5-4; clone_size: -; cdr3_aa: CASSLGGGGTGELFF
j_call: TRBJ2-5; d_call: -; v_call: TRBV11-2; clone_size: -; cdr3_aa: CASSSSGSGETQYF
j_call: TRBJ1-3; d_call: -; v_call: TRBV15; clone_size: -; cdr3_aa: CATRTPNGNTIYF
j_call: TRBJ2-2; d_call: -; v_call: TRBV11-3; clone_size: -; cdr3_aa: CASSLGITTNTGELFF
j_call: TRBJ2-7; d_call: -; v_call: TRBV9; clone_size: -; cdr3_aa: CASSVEDGPYEQYF
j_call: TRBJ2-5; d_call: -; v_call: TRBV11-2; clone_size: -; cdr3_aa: CASSLVSTFGVQETQYF
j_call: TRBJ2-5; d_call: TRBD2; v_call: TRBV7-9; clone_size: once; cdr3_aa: CASSLGSGSGGAGETQYF
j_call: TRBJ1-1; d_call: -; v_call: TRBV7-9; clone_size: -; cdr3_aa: CASVLGTQNTEAFF
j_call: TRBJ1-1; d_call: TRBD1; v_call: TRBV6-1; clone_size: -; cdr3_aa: CASSEPHSGQGNTEAFF
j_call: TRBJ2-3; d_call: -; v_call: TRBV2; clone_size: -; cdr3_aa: CASIRTAPRTDTQYF
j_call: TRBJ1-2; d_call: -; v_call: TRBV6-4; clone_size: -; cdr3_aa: CASSDERTERDGYTF
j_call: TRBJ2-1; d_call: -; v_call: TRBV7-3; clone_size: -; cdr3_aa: CASSPQAGKHNEQFF
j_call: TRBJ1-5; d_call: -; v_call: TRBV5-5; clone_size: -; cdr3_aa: CASSQGPAGNQPQHF
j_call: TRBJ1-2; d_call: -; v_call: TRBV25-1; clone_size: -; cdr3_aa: CASSGYINLGYGYTF
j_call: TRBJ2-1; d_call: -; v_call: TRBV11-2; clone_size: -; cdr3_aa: CASSLRSRSSYNEQFF
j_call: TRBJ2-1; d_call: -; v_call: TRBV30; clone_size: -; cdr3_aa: CAWSAGRVSSYNEQFF
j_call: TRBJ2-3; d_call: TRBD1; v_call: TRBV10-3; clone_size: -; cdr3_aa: CAINAGQGPSTDTQYF
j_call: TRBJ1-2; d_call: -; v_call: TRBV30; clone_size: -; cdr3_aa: CAWSAGTRYTF
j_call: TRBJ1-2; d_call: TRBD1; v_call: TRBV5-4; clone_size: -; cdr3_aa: CASTLGMQGQGNGYTF